This TCR beta chain was sequenced during a study of T cell clonotyping in hematopoietic cell transplantation. Study background: Cytoreduction preceded collection of pretransplant recipient samples. Study outcomes and limitations: Graft donor and pretransplant recipient Inverse Simpson Index values predicted broader posttransplant TCR diversity. Few recipient clonotypes overlapped donors; over 95% were de novo at given depth.

Documented time point: recipient sample about 28 days before transplant, after cytoreduction. Samples: about 28 days before transplant, then days 30, 100 and 180 after. As for this clone: Its antigen is still unknown.

The repertoire was sequenced with immunoSEQ multiplex PCR; TCRdb's copy has only in-frame clones and lacks some. The data hold 35,000 to 45,000 clones, with 95% observed a single time. The V end was cut by 7 bases, the J end by 4 bases, with 13 bases between. Germline lookup yields CDR1 LGHNT and CDR2 FRNRAP. The CDR3 spans 13 residues. Here the sequenced sample was peripheral blood mononuclear cells, taken before stem cell transplant. This rearrangement joins TRBV12-5 to TRBJ1-2; the D is unclear. The TCR originated in a man aged 40-49 years with chronic myeloid leukemia. Some clones in this sample may be carry-over from other donors' samples. This CDR3 reads CASVKGVFYGYTF. The CDR3 DNA follows: TGTGCTAGTGTCAAGGGTGTCTTCTATGGCTACACCTTC.